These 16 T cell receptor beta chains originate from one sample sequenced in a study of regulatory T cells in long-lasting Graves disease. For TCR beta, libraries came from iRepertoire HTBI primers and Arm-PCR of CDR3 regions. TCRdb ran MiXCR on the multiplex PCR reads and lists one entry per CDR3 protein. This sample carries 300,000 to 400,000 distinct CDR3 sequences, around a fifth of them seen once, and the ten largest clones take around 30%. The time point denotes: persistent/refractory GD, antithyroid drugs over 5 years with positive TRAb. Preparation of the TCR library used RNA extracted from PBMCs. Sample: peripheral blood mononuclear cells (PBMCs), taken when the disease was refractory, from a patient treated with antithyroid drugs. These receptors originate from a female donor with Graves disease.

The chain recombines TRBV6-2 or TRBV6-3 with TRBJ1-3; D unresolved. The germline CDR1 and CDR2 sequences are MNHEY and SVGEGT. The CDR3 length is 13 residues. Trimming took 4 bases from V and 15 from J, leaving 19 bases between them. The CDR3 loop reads CASSLTWGGREYF. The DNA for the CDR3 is TGTGCCAGCAGTTTAACCTGGGGTGGCAGAGAATATTTT.

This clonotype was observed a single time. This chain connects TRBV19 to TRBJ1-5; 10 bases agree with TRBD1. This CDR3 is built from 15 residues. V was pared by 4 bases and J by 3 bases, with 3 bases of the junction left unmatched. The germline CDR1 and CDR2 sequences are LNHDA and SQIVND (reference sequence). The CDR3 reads CASSTDRGVNQPQHF. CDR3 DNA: TGTGCCAGTAGTACGGACAGGGGGGTCAATCAGCCCCAGCATTTT.

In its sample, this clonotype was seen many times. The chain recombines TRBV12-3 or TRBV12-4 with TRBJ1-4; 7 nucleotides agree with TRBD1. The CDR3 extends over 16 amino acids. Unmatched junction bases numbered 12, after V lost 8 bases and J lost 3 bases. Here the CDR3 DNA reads TGTGCCAGCGCTAAACGACAGGGTGTACCTAATGAAAAACTGTTTTTT. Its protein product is CASAKRQGVPNEKLFF.

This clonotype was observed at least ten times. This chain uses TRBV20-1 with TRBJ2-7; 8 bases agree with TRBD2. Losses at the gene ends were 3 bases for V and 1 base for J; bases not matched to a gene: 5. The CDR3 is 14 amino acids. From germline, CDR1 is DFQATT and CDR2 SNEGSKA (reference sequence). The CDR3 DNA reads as TGCAGTGCTAGTGGCGGGGGGTTATCCTACGAGCAGTACTTC. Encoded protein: CSASGGGLSYEQYF.

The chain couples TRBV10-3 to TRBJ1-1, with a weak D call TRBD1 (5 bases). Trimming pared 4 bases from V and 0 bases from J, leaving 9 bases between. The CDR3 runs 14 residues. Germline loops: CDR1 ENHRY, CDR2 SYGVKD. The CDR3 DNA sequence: TGTGCCATCAGTGTGGCGGACATGAACACTGAAGCTTTCTTT. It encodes CAISVADMNTEAFF.

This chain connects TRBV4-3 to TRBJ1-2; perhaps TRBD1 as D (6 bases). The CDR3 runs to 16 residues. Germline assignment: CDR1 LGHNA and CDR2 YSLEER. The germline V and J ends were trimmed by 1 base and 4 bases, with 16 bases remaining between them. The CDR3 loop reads CASSQVPDRDSYGYTF. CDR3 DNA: TGCGCCAGCAGCCAAGTACCGGACAGAGATTCCTATGGCTACACCTTC.

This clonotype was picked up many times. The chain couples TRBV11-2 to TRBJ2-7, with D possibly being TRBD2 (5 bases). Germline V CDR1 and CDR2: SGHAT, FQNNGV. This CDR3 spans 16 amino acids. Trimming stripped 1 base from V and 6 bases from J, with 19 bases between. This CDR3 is CASSLVPSGPGSEQYF. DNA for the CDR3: TGTGCCAGCAGCTTAGTGCCCAGCGGCCCGGGTTCCGAGCAGTACTTC.

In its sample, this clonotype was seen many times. CDR3 nucleotides: TGTGCCAGCAGCGACGGACAGGGTTTCGGTTCACCCCTCCACTTT. Translating it yields CASSDGQGFGSPLHF. The J gene is TRBJ1-6, the V gene TRBV7-9; TRBD1 matches at 8 bases. The V segment lost 5 bases and the J segment 9 bases; nucleotides outside the gene matches: 9. Per the germline V gene, CDR1 is SEHNR and CDR2 is FQNEAQ (reference sequence). CDR3 length: 15 residues.

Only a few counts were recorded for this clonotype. The CDR3 loop is CASSFKNSGGEQYF. The DNA of the CDR3 is TGTGCCAGCAGTTTCAAGAACAGCGGGGGCGAGCAGTACTTC. V and J are TRBV28 and TRBJ2-7; 8 bases line up with TRBD2. This CDR3 has 14 residues. V was clipped by 3 bases and J by 6 bases; unmatched bases: 7. The V gene's germline CDR1 is MDHEN and CDR2 SYDVKM.

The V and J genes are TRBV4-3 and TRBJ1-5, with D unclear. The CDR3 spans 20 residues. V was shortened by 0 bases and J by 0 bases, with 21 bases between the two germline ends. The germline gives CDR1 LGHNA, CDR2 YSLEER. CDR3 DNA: TGCGCCAGCAGCCAAGATTATCTTAGTAACAGCCACTATAGCAATCAGCCCCAGCATTTT. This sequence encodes CASSQDYLSNSHYSNQPQHF.

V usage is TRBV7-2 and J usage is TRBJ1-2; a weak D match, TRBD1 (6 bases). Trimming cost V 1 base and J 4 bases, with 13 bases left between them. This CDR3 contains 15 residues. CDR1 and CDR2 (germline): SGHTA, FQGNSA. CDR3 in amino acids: CASSLVAQGVYGYTF. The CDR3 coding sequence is TGTGCCAGCAGCTTAGTGGCACAGGGTGTCTATGGCTACACCTTC.

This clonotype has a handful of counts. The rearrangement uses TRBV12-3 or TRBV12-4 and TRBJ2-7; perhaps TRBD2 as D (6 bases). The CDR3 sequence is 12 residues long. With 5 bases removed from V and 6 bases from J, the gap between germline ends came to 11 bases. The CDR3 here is CASSAGQGEQYF. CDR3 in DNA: TGTGCCAGCAGTGCGGGGCAGGGCGAGCAGTACTTC.

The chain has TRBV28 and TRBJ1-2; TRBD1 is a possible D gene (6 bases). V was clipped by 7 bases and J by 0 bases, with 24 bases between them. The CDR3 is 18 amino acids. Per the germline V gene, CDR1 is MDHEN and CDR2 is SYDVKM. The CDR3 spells CASNYLQGVPSANYGYTF. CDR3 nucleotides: TGTGCCAGCAATTATCTACAGGGAGTCCCCTCAGCTAACTATGGCTACACCTTC.

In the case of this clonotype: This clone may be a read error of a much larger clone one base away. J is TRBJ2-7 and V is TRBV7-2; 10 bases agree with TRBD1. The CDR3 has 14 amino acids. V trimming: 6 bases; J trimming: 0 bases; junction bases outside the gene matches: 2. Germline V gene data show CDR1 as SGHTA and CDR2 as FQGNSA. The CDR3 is CASRGTGASYEQYF. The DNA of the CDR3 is TGTGCCAGCAGAGGGACAGGGGCCTCCTACGAGCAGTACTTC. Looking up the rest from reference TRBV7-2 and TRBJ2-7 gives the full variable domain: GAGVSQSPSNKVTEKGKDVELRCDPISGHTALYWYRQSLGQGLEFLIYFQGNSAPDKSGLPSDRFSAERTGGSVSTLTIQRTQQEDSAVYLCASRGTGASYEQYFGPGTRLTVT.

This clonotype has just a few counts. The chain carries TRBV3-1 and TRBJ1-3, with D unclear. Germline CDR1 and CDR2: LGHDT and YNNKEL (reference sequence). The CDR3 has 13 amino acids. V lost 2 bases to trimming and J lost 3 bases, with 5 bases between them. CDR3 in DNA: TGTGCCAGCAGCCAACAGATTGGAAACACCATATATTTT. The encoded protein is CASSQQIGNTIYF.

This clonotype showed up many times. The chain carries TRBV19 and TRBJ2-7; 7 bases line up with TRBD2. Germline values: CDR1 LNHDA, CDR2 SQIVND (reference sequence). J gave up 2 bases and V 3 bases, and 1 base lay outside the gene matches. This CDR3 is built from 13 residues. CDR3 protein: CASSIGTTYEQYF. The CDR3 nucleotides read TGTGCCAGTAGTATCGGGACTACCTACGAGCAGTACTTC.